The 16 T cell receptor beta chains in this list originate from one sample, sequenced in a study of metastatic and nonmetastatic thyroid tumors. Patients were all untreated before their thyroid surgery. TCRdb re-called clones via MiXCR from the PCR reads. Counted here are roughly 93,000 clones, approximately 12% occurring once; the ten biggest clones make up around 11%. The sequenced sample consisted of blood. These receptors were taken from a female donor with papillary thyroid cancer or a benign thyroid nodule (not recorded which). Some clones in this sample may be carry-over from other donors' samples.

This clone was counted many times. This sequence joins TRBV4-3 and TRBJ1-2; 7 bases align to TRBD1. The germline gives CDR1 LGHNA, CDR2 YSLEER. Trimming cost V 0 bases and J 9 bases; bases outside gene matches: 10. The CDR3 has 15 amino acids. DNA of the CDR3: TGCGCCAGCAGCCAAGATCGGCGCAGGGGGGAGAGCTACACCTTC. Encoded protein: CASSQDRRRGESYTF.

CDR3 in amino acids: CASSVYGTSGPSFTYNEQFF. The DNA of the CDR3 is TGTGCCAGCAGTGTGTACGGGACTAGCGGGCCTTCCTTTACCTACAATGAGCAGTTCTTC. This chain uses TRBV2 with TRBJ2-1; 12 bases line up with TRBD2. From germline, CDR1 is SNHLY and CDR2 FYNNEI. V gave up 4 bases and J gave up 2 bases; unmatched junction bases: 15. There are 20 residues in the CDR3.

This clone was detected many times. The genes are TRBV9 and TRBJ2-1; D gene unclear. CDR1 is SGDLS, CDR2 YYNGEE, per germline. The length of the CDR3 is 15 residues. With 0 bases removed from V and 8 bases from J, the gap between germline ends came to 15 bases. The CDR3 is CASSVEGTAFYEQFF. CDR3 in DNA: TGTGCCAGCAGCGTAGAAGGAACCGCCTTTTATGAGCAGTTCTTC.

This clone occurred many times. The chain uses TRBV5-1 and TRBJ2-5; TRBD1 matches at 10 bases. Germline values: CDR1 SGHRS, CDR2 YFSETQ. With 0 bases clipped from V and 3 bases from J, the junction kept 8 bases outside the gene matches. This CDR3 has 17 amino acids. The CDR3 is CASSLVFGDRGKETQYF. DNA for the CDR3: TGCGCCAGCAGCTTGGTATTTGGGGACAGGGGTAAAGAGACCCAGTACTTC.

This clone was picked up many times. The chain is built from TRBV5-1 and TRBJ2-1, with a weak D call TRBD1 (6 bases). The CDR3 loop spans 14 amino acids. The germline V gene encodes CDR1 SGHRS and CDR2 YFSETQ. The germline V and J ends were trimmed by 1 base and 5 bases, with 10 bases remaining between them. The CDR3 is CASSLTGSHNEQFF. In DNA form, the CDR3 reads TGCGCCAGCAGCTTGACAGGGTCCCACAATGAGCAGTTCTTC. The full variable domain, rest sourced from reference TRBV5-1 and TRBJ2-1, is KAGVTQTPRYLIKTRGQQVTLSCSPISGHRSVSWYQQTPGQGLQFLFEYFSETQRNKGNFPGRFSGRQFSNSRSEMNVSTLELGDSALYLCASSLTGSHNEQFFGPGTRLTVL.

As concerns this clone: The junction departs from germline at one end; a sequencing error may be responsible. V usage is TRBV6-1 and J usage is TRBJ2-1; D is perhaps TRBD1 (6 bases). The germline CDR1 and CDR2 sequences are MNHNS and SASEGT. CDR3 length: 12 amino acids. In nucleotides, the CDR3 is TGTGCCAGCAGTCTGGACAGCAATGAACAGTTCTTC. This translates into CASSLDSNEQFF.

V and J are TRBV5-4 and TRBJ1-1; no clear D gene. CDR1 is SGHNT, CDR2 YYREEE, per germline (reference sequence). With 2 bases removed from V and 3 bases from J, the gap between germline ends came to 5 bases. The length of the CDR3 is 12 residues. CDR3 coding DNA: TGTGCCAGCAGCTTCCGGGACACTGAAGCTTTCTTT. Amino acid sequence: CASSFRDTEAFF.

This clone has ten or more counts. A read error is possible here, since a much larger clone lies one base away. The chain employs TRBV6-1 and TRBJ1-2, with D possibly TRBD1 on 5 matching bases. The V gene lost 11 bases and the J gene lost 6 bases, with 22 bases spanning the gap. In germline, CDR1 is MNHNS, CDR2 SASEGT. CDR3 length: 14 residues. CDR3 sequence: CAGTPGPRTHGYTF. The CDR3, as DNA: TGTGCCGGCACCCCGGGACCTAGAACCCATGGCTACACCTTC.

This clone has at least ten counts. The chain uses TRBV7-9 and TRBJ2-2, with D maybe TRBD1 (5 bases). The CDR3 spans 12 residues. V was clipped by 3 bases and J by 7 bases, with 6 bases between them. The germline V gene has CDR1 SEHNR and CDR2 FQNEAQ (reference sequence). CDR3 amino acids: CASSFRVGELFF. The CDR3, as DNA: TGTGCCAGCAGCTTCAGGGTCGGGGAGCTGTTTTTT.

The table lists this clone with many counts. CDR3 sequence: CASSDPRQGYGTSTGELFF. CDR3 sequence (DNA): TGTGCCAGCAGCGACCCCCGACAGGGATATGGGACGAGCACCGGGGAGCTGTTTTTT. The rearrangement joins TRBV13 to TRBJ2-2; TRBD1 aligns across 7 bases. V was clipped by 5 bases and J by 4 bases; unmatched bases: 19. The germline V gene encodes CDR1 PRHDT and CDR2 FYEKMQ (reference sequence). This CDR3 comprises 19 residues. The full variable domain, in which reference TRBV13 and TRBJ2-2 provide the parts outside the CDR3, is AAGVIQSPRHLIKEKRETATLKCYPIPRHDTVYWYQQGPGQDPQFLISFYEKMQSDKGSIPDRFSAQQFSDYHSELNMSSLELGDSALYFCASSDPRQGYGTSTGELFFGEGSRLTVL.

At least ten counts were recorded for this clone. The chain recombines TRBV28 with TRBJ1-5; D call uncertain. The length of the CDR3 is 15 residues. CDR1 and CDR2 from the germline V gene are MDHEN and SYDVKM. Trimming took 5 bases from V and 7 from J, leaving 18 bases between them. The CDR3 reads CASSPNVVGGQPQHF. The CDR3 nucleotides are TGTGCCAGCAGTCCCAACGTGGTAGGCGGCCAGCCCCAGCATTTT.

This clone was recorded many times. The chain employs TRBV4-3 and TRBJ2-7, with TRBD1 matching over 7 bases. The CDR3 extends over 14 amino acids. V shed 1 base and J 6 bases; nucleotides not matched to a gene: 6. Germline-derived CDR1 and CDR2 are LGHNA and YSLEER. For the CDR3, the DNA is TGCGCCAGCAGCCAAGTGACAGGGCCGGGCGAGCAGTACTTC. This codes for CASSQVTGPGEQYF.

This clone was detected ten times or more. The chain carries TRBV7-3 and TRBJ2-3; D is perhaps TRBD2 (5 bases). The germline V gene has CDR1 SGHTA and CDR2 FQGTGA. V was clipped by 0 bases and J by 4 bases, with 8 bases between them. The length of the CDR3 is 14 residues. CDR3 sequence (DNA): TGTGCCAGCAGCTTAACGAGGGCTCCAGATACGCAGTATTTT. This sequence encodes CASSLTRAPDTQYF.

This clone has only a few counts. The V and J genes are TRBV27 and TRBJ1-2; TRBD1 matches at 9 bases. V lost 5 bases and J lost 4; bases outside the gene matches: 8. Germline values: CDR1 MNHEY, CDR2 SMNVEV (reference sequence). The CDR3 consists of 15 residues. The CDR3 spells CASSPGQGWAYGYTF. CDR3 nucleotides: TGTGCCAGCAGTCCGGGACAGGGTTGGGCCTATGGCTACACCTTC.

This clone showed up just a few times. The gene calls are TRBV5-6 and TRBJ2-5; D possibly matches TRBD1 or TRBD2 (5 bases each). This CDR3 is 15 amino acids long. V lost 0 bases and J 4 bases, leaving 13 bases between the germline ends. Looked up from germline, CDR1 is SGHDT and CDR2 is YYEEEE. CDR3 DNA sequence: TGTGCCAGCAGCTTGGCCAGGGATGAGGGAGAGACCCAGTACTTC. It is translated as CASSLARDEGETQYF.

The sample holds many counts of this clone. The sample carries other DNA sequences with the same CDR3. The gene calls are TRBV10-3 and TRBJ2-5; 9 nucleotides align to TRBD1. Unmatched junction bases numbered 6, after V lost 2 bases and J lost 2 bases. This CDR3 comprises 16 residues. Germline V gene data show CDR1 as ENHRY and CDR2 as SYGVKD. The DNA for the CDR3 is TGTGCCATCAGTGAGGCCCCCGGACAGGGGCAAGAGACCCAGTACTTC. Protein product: CAISEAPGQGQETQYF.